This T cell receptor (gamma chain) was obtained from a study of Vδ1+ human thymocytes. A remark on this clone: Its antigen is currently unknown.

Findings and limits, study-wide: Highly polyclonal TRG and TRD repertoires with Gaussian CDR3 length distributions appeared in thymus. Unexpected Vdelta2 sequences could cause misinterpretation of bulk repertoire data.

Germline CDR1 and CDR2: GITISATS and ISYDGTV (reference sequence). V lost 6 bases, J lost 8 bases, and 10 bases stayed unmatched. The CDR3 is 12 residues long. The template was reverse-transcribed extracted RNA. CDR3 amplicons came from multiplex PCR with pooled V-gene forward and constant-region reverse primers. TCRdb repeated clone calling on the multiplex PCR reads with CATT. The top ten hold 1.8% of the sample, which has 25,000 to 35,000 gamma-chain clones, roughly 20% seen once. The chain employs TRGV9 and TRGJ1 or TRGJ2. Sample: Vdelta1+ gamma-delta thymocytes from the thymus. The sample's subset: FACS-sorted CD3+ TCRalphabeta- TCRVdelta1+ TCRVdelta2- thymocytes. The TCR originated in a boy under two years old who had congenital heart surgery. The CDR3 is CALWILGDKKLF. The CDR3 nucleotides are TGTGCCTTGTGGATATTGGGGGATAAGAAACTCTTT.